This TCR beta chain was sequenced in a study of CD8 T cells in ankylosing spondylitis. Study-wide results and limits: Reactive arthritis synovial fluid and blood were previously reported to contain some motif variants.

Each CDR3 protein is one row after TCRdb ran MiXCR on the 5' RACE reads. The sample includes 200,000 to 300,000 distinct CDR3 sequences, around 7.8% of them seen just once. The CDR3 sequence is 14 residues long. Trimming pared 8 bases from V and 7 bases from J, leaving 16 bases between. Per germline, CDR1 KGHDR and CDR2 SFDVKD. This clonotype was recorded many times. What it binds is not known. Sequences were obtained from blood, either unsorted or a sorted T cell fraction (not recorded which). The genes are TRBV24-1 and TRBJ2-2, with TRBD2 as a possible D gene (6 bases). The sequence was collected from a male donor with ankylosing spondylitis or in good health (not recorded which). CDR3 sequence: CATNSGVVSGELFF. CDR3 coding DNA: TGTGCCACCAACTCGGGAGTAGTTAGCGGGGAGCTGTTTTTT.